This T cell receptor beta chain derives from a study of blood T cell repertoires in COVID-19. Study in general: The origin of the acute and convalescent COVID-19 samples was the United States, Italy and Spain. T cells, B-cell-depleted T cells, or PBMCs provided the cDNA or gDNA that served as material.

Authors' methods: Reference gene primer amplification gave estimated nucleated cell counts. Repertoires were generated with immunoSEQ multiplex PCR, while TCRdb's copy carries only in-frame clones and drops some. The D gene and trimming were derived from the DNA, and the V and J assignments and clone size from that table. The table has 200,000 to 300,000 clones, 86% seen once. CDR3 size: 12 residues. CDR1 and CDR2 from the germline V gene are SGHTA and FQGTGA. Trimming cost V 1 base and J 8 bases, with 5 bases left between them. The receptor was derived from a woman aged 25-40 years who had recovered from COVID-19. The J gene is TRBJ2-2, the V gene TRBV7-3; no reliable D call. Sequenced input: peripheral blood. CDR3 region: CASSLIPGELFF. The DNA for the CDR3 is TGTGCCAGCAGCTTAATCCCTGGGGAGCTGTTTTTT.